This passage covers 32 T cell receptor beta chains from one sample sequenced in a study of CXCR3-negative and CXCR3-positive naive CD8 T cells. The antigens of these receptors remain unknown. UMI-labeled 5' RACE TRB cDNA libraries were prepared from the cells. Following a re-call of the 5' RACE reads, TCRdb has one entry per CDR3 protein and lacks DNA. This sample carries about 84,000 distinct CDR3 sequences, with 0.6% to 0.7% going to the ten biggest clones. Study-wide findings and caveats: Naive cells with CXCR3 showed TRB CDR3s that were more hydrophobic than those in CXCR3-negative naive cells.

The source material was naive CXCR3+ CD8+ T cells from blood. Subset: CD45RO-CCR7+CD27+CD95- naive CD8+ T cells expressing CXCR3 (TNR3+). The receptor set was obtained from a human donor in good health. Some clones in this sample may be carry-over from other donors' samples.

The V call is TRBV12-3 or TRBV12-4, the J call TRBJ1-3. The CDR3 consists of 14 residues. The CDR3 here is CASSSESSGNTIYF.

The chain links TRBV6-6 to TRBJ2-5; the TCRdb D gene call, TRBD1, has no DNA to confirm it. The CDR3 is made up of 15 amino acids. Germline V CDR1 and CDR2: MNHNY, SVGAGI (reference sequence). The CDR3 sequence: CASTPFVAVGETQYF.

The rearrangement links TRBV5-1 to TRBJ1-1. Looked up from germline, CDR1 is SGHRS and CDR2 is YFSETQ. The CDR3 consists of 16 residues. Here the CDR3 reads CASSLSVELSNTEAFF.

The genes are TRBV29-1 and TRBJ2-7. CDR1 is SQVTM and CDR2 is ANQGSEA in the germline V gene. The CDR3 has 12 amino acids. The CDR3 protein is CSVDLGNYEQYF.

The chain joins TRBV7-9 to TRBJ1-1. Germline V lookup: CDR1 SEHNR, CDR2 FQNEAQ (reference sequence). This CDR3 has 15 amino acids. Here the CDR3 reads CASSLALGSETEAFF.

The chain links TRBV12-3 or TRBV12-4 to TRBJ2-3; TCRdb proposes TRBD1, but this gene call is untestable without DNA. CDR3 size: 13 residues. The CDR3 loop reads CASNRGRADTQYF.

The chain is built from TRBV5-6 and TRBJ1-4; TCRdb's D call, TRBD1, is unchecked because there is no DNA. The CDR3 runs to 16 residues. Germline V gene data show CDR1 as SGHDT and CDR2 as YYEEEE. This chain's CDR3 is CASSGRQGPIYEKLFF.

The chain has TRBV28 and TRBJ2-7; absent DNA, TCRdb's TRBD1 call cannot be checked. This CDR3 contains 15 residues. Germline CDR1 MDHEN, CDR2 SYDVKM. Here the CDR3 reads CASSLGQGPSYEQYF.

CDR3 amino acids: CSVVGANYGYTF. The chain carries TRBV29-1 and TRBJ1-2. CDR1 is SQVTM, CDR2 ANQGSEA, per germline. The CDR3 runs 12 residues.

This chain joins TRBV12-3 or TRBV12-4 and TRBJ2-3. This CDR3 is 14 amino acids long. The CDR3 spells CASSLGASTDTQYF.

The J gene is TRBJ2-3, the V gene TRBV14; checking the TCRdb D call of TRBD2 is not possible without DNA. The CDR3 covers 14 residues. Germline CDR1 reads SGHDN; CDR2 reads FVKESK. CDR3 protein: CASSRGRATDTQYF.

The rearrangement links TRBV28 to TRBJ1-2; the D call of TRBD1 rests on TCRdb alone, since no DNA is present to check it. This CDR3 contains 16 residues. Germline CDR1 and CDR2: MDHEN and SYDVKM. The CDR3 spells CASSLVSPKGADGYTF.

This chain joins TRBV28 and TRBJ2-5. The germline V gene has CDR1 MDHEN and CDR2 SYDVKM. The CDR3 has 12 residues. This CDR3 reads CASSFAGETQYF.

The CDR3 region is CAISEFTDTQYF. This rearrangement joins TRBV2 to TRBJ2-3. This CDR3 comprises 12 residues. Germline V gene sequence: CDR1 SNHLY, CDR2 FYNNEI.

The chain joins TRBV20-1 to TRBJ2-2; the TCRdb D gene call, TRBD2, has no DNA to confirm it. Germline V lookup: CDR1 DFQATT, CDR2 SNEGSKA (reference sequence). The CDR3 contains 18 residues. The CDR3 is CSAREASGGVLEAGELFF.

The chain has TRBV29-1 and TRBJ2-7; the TRBD2 assignment by TCRdb is unverifiable without DNA. Germline V lookup: CDR1 SQVTM, CDR2 ANQGSEA. CDR3 length: 14 amino acids. The CDR3 sequence: CSVLPEGYTYEQYF.

The chain has TRBV20-1 and TRBJ2-1; TCRdb gives TRBD1 as the D gene, but with no DNA this cannot be confirmed. The CDR3 has 15 amino acids. Germline lookup yields CDR1 DFQATT and CDR2 SNEGSKA (reference sequence). The CDR3 here is CSATNSGQGLGEQFF.

The chain has TRBV6-5 and TRBJ1-1; TCRdb selects TRBD1, and the lack of DNA leaves this call unchecked. Germline V gene data show CDR1 as MNHEY and CDR2 as SVGAGI. This CDR3 is 14 amino acids long. This chain's CDR3 is CASSYSGGTTEAFF.

The chain carries TRBV5-1 and TRBJ2-1; TCRdb gives TRBD2 as the D gene, but with no DNA this cannot be confirmed. Germline CDR1 reads SGHRS; CDR2 reads YFSETQ. The CDR3 is 15 amino acids. The CDR3 here is CASSLGMLAGNEQFF.

V and J are TRBV29-1 and TRBJ1-2. Germline CDR1 reads SQVTM; CDR2 reads ANQGSEA. There are 17 residues in the CDR3. Here the CDR3 reads CSVEDITGTSGDYGYTF.

The V gene is TRBV5-6, the J gene TRBJ2-7; the D call of TRBD1 rests on TCRdb alone, since no DNA is present to check it. The CDR3 contains 15 residues. The germline V gene encodes CDR1 SGHDT and CDR2 YYEEEE. CDR3 in amino acids: CASSWTGGRTYEQYF.

The chain has TRBV5-1 and TRBJ2-2. The CDR3 spans 12 residues. Germline V gives CDR1 SGHRS, CDR2 YFSETQ. CDR3 protein: CASAWTGGELFF.

The chain uses TRBV4-1 and TRBJ2-3; TCRdb's D call of TRBD1 is untestable without DNA. Germline V lookup: CDR1 MGHRA, CDR2 YSYEKL. This CDR3 spans 16 amino acids. This chain's CDR3 is CASSLNLGAADYTQYF.

The chain recombines TRBV12-3 or TRBV12-4 with TRBJ2-5; TCRdb's D call of TRBD2 is untestable without DNA. The CDR3 is 17 residues long. The CDR3 here is CASSLVMGLAGRETQYF.

This sequence joins TRBV6-1 and TRBJ2-1. Germline V CDR1 and CDR2: MNHNS, SASEGT. The CDR3 is 12 residues long. CDR3 amino acids: CASSEALNEQFF.

The V gene is TRBV28, the J gene TRBJ2-5; TCRdb selects TRBD2, and the lack of DNA leaves this call unchecked. CDR1 MDHEN and CDR2 SYDVKM come from the germline V gene. The CDR3 is 16 residues long. CDR3 residues: CATSPGLGRGQETQYF.

The rearrangement links TRBV2 to TRBJ2-1; the D gene TCRdb calls, TRBD1, cannot be checked with no DNA. CDR3 size: 19 residues. CDR1 and CDR2 (germline): SNHLY, FYNNEI. Here the CDR3 reads CASLGGNQQGQGSYNEQFF.

CDR3 residues: CASSLDAGTEAFF. V and J are TRBV7-9 and TRBJ1-1. CDR3 length equals 13 residues. Germline assignment: CDR1 SEHNR and CDR2 FQNEAQ (reference sequence).

The V and J genes are TRBV14 and TRBJ2-7; TCRdb picks TRBD1, but there is no DNA to check that call. Germline CDR1 and CDR2: SGHDN and FVKESK. CDR3 length: 15 amino acids. The CDR3 sequence: CASSQTGLGKNEQYF.

The rearrangement links TRBV12-3 or TRBV12-4 to TRBJ2-5. This CDR3 comprises 13 residues. The CDR3 here is CASSLLLRETQYF.

The V call is TRBV7-8, the J call TRBJ2-3; TCRdb's D call, TRBD2, is unchecked because there is no DNA. The length of the CDR3 is 19 residues. Germline V gives CDR1 SGHVS, CDR2 FQNEAQ. This CDR3 is CASSRVGASGNPWTDTQYF.

CDR3 amino acids: CSVEIGGQEAFF. The chain recombines TRBV29-1 with TRBJ1-1; TCRdb names TRBD1, which stays unverified in the absence of DNA. This CDR3 is built from 12 residues. Germline V gene data show CDR1 as SQVTM and CDR2 as ANQGSEA.